This TCR beta chain was sequenced in a study of regulatory T cells in long-lasting Graves disease. This clonotype was recorded many times. Relying on iRepertoire HTBI primers and Arm-PCR of CDR3 regions, the team built TCR beta libraries. Each CDR3 protein gets one entry after TCRdb re-called the multiplex PCR reads with MiXCR. The table has over 350,000 distinct CDR3 sequences, over 14% seen once. Time point indicated: newly diagnosed GD, antithyroid drugs for less than 3 months. The authors made the TCR library using RNA they extracted from PBMCs. The data were also submitted as part of a second study, on T cells in Graves' hyperthyroidism and ophthalmopathy. That source reports: Diagnostic decisions used clinical symptoms, serum thyroxine and TRAb, thyroid ultrasound and orbital computed tomography. Among thyroid clonotypes expanded above 0.001, most also appeared in blood.

The specimen comprised peripheral blood mononuclear cells (PBMCs), sampled at new diagnosis, from a patient treated with antithyroid drugs. The TCR comes from a woman in her thirties or forties with Graves disease.

CDR3 nucleotide sequence: TGTGCCAGCAGCTTAGGTGGGGGAGCTGACGGAGAGACCCAGTACTTC. Protein: CASSLGGGADGETQYF. This chain uses TRBV7-9 with TRBJ2-5, with D perhaps matching TRBD1 or TRBD2 (5 bases each). This CDR3 has 16 amino acids. CDR1 and CDR2 (germline): SEHNR, FQNEAQ (reference sequence). V lost 1 base and J lost 4, with 16 bases in between.